The entry that follows covers one T cell receptor (beta chain) sequence. Antigen unknown. This entry belongs to a study of human T cells and chemical hapten exposure. In TCRdb, the RACE reads were re-called with MiXCR into one record per CDR3 protein. The table lists about 34,000 distinct CDR3 sequences, over 9% of them singletons. Trimming at V came to 6 bases and at J to 0 bases, leaving 6 bases not matched to a gene. Looked up from germline, CDR1 is DFQATT and CDR2 is SNEGSKA (reference sequence). The CDR3 length is 14 residues. Points from the study as a whole: Each of the donors had alopecia, so their immune responses may not resemble those of healthy people.

As for time point: pre-sensitization, week 0. Treatment here: therapeutic diphenylcyclopropenone sensitization with weekly scalp DPC. The authors extracted total RNA from unfractionated whole blood. This receptor was obtained from a man aged 45-65 years with alopecia areata. Some clones in this sample may be carry-over from other donors' samples. This specimen was whole blood, taken in connection with sensitization to the hapten diphenylcyclopropenone (DPC). This chain joins TRBV20-1 and TRBJ2-7; 9 nucleotides agree with TRBD2. The CDR3 DNA reads as TGCAGTGCCGAAATGACTAGCGGCTCCTACGAGCAGTACTTC. It translates to CSAEMTSGSYEQYF.